Below, 28 T cell receptor beta chains from the same sample are listed, as sequenced in a study of blood T cell repertoires in COVID-19. Clones were read by immunoSEQ multiplex PCR, and TCRdb kept only the in-frame ones, dropping some. The sample has under 300,000 clones; 80% to 95% are singletons. Sequenced: PBMCs or T cells enriched from blood (not recorded which). All receptors come from a woman younger than 35 who had recovered from COVID-19.

This clone was observed a handful of times. The chain carries TRBV14 and TRBJ1-2; TRBD1 matches 8 bases. The CDR3 length is 13 residues. Germline CDR1 SGHDN, CDR2 FVKESK. The V and J ends lost 6 bases and 3 bases, in that order; junction bases with no gene match: 3. CDR3 DNA: TGTGCCAGCAGAGGACAGGGTGACTATGGCTACACCTTC. It codes for CASRGQGDYGYTF.

The count of this clone is one. The same CDR3 also results from other DNA sequences found in this sample. This chain joins TRBV9 and TRBJ2-3, with TRBD2 matching 8 bases. Trimming at V came to 0 bases and at J to 4 bases, leaving 1 base not matched to a gene. The germline CDR1 and CDR2 sequences are SGDLS and YYNGEE. This CDR3 contains 14 residues. The CDR3: CASSVAGGPDTQYF. Here the CDR3 DNA reads TGTGCCAGCAGCGTAGCGGGGGGGCCAGATACGCAGTATTTT.

The chain uses TRBV5-1 and TRBJ2-1; 9 nucleotides agree with TRBD1. V was clipped by 2 bases and J by 0 bases; unmatched bases: 12. The CDR3 contains 19 residues. CDR1 and CDR2 (germline): SGHRS, YFSETQ. CDR3 protein: CASSFWTGAGTSSYNEQFF. The CDR3, as DNA: TGCGCCAGCAGCTTTTGGACAGGGGCTGGAACAAGCTCCTACAATGAGCAGTTCTTC.

The V call is TRBV4-1, the J call TRBJ1-5; 8 nucleotides line up with TRBD1. Germline assignment: CDR1 MGHRA and CDR2 YSYEKL. The CDR3 sequence is 14 residues long. V trimming: 6 bases; J trimming: 4 bases; junction bases outside the gene matches: 5. The CDR3 DNA is TGCGCCAGCAGTTACAGGGGGGTGAATCAGCCCCAGCATTTT. Translating gives CASSYRGVNQPQHF.

The chain carries TRBV24-1 and TRBJ2-4; D not certain. Germline lookup yields CDR1 KGHDR and CDR2 SFDVKD. The CDR3 consists of 14 residues. V lost 4 bases and J lost 6, with 12 bases in between. In nucleotides, the CDR3 is TGTGCCACCAGTGACCACCGGGTCCTAAACATTCAGTACTTC. It encodes CATSDHRVLNIQYF.

The V gene is TRBV27, the J gene TRBJ2-5; D call uncertain. Trimming stripped 0 bases from V and 5 bases from J, with 7 bases between. CDR1 and CDR2 from the germline V gene are MNHEY and SMNVEV (reference sequence). The CDR3 totals 13 residues. The CDR3 region has the DNA TGTGCCAGCAGTTTATCTCTTTCGGAGACCCAGTACTTC. Protein: CASSLSLSETQYF.

The CDR3 region is CASSLVSGSNQPQHF. In nucleotides, the CDR3 is TGCGCCAGCAGCTTGGTTTCCGGGTCTAATCAGCCCCAGCATTTT. This chain connects TRBV5-1 to TRBJ1-5; D remains unclear. CDR3 length: 15 residues. V was cut by 0 bases and J by 4 bases, with 11 bases left in between. CDR1 and CDR2 from the germline V gene are SGHRS and YFSETQ.

This sequence joins TRBV18 and TRBJ2-7; 11 bases are shared with TRBD2. CDR3 length equals 17 residues. The ends lost 3 bases at V and 4 bases at J; junction bases unmatched: 11. Germline assignment: CDR1 KGHSH and CDR2 LQKENI. This CDR3 reads CASSPGAGTSGRYEQYF. As DNA, the CDR3 is TGTGCCAGCTCACCGGGGGCCGGGACTAGCGGCCGATACGAGCAGTACTTC.

This clone is deemed medium-sized (0.01 to 0.1%). The rearrangement links TRBV4-3 to TRBJ2-6; 7 nucleotides line up with TRBD1. The trim removed 5 bases at V and 1 base at J, leaving 5 bases unmatched. The V gene's germline CDR1 is LGHNA and CDR2 YSLEER. This CDR3 has 16 residues. CDR3 protein: CASSTMTGSGANVLTF. CDR3 bases: TGCGCCAGCAGCACCATGACAGGGTCTGGGGCCAACGTCCTGACTTTC.

The chain carries TRBV18 and TRBJ2-1; 8 bases match TRBD2. The V segment lost 4 bases and the J segment 4 bases; nucleotides outside the gene matches: 12. The CDR3 contains 17 residues. Germline V gene sequence: CDR1 KGHSH, CDR2 LQKENI. CDR3 bases: TGTGCCAGCTCACGCTACTTACCGGGGGGGAGATACAATGAGCAGTTCTTC. Translation gives CASSRYLPGGRYNEQFF.

The chain carries TRBV21-1 and TRBJ2-3; the DNA was not used to check the table's D call, TRBD2. TRBV21-1 corresponds to a pseudogene. The CDR3 spans 14 residues. As DNA, the CDR3 is TGTGCCAGCAGCAAAGGTGGAGGGACAGATACGCAGTATTTT. Encoded protein: CASSKGGGTDTQYF.

This chain joins TRBV5-6 and TRBJ2-1, with D perhaps matching TRBD2 (5 bases). Germline V gene sequence: CDR1 SGHDT, CDR2 YYEEEE. V was pared by 1 base and J by 5 bases, with 13 bases between. The CDR3 spans 15 residues. CDR3 region: CASSLFTGMDNEQFF. The CDR3 region has the DNA TGTGCCAGCAGCTTGTTTACGGGAATGGACAATGAGCAGTTCTTC.

This chain uses TRBV18 with TRBJ1-1; no definite D call. Trimming pared 6 bases from V and 4 bases from J, leaving 21 bases between. CDR1 KGHSH and CDR2 LQKENI come from the germline V gene. CDR3 length: 16 residues. The CDR3 DNA reads TGTGCCAGCTCGCCCTCCACTACCCGGGGAAGCACTGAAGCTTTCTTT. Translating it yields CASSPSTTRGSTEAFF.

The chain is built from TRBV5-5 and TRBJ1-1; D is uncertain. Germline CDR1 and CDR2: SGHKS and YYEKEE (reference sequence). Trimming stripped 0 bases from V and 8 bases from J, with 14 bases between. The CDR3 consists of 14 residues. For the CDR3, the DNA is TGTGCCAGCAGCTTGGGACCCTTGGCGGTCGAAGCTTTCTTT. Translating it yields CASSLGPLAVEAFF.

The J gene is TRBJ2-2, the V gene TRBV7-3; D call uncertain. V was shortened by 0 bases and J by 6 bases, with 11 bases between the two germline ends. CDR3 length: 15 residues. Germline V gives CDR1 SGHTA, CDR2 FQGTGA. The CDR3 sequence is CASSLTSSKAGELFF. CDR3 sequence (DNA): TGTGCCAGCAGCTTAACCTCTAGTAAGGCCGGGGAGCTGTTTTTT.

This clone came up once. This chain connects TRBV7-3 to TRBJ1-1; no firm D call. The CDR3 runs to 13 residues. Germline CDR1 is SGHTA and CDR2 is FQGTGA. V lost 3 bases and J 2 bases, leaving 7 bases between the germline ends. The CDR3 loop is CASSFQSNTEAFF. CDR3 DNA sequence: TGTGCCAGCAGCTTCCAGTCCAACACTGAAGCTTTCTTT.

The rearrangement joins TRBV4-2 to TRBJ2-7, with D tentatively TRBD1 (6 bases). The CDR3 is 13 amino acids. Trimming left V 6 bases short and J 3 bases short, with 12 bases between. Per the germline V gene, CDR1 is LGHNA and CDR2 is YNFKEQ. In DNA form, the CDR3 reads TGTGCCAGCAGTATGGGACAAAGCTACGAGCAGTACTTC. Translating it yields CASSMGQSYEQYF.

The V call is TRBV2, the J call TRBJ1-4; D ambiguous. This CDR3 spans 12 amino acids. Germline V lookup: CDR1 SNHLY, CDR2 FYNNEI. The V end was cut by 8 bases, the J end by 6 bases, with 10 bases between. CDR3 sequence: CASSRNDEKLFF. As DNA, the CDR3 is TGTGCCAGCTCTAGAAATGATGAAAAACTGTTTTTT. Together with reference TRBV2 and TRBJ1-4, the CDR3 gives the full variable domain: EPEVTQTPSHQVTQMGQEVILRCVPISNHLYFYWYRQILGQKVEFLVSFYNNEISEKSEIFDDQFSVERPDGSNFTLKIRSTKLEDSAMYFCASSRNDEKLFFGSGTQLSVL.

V usage is TRBV18 and J usage is TRBJ1-1; 11 bases line up with TRBD1. Germline V gene data show CDR1 as KGHSH and CDR2 as LQKENI. This CDR3 has 14 residues. The J segment lost 6 bases and the V segment lost 3 bases, leaving 3 bases of the junction unmatched. CDR3 coding DNA: TGTGCCAGCTCACCTAGGACAGGGGGCTCTGAAGCTTTCTTT. It translates to CASSPRTGGSEAFF.

V is TRBV5-1 and J is TRBJ2-3; TRBD2 is a possible D gene (6 bases). CDR3 size: 14 residues. The V and J ends lost 1 base and 6 bases respectively, with 12 bases between them. CDR1 and CDR2 (germline): SGHRS, YFSETQ. The chain's CDR3 is CASSLFIGGDTQYF. The CDR3 DNA is TGCGCCAGCAGCTTGTTCATAGGAGGGGATACGCAGTATTTT.

This clone appeared once. The J gene is TRBJ1-4, the V gene TRBV7-6, with 9 nucleotides matching TRBD1. The CDR3 length is 16 residues. Germline V lookup: CDR1 SGHVS, CDR2 FNYEAQ. Unmatched junction bases numbered 2, after V lost 3 bases and J lost 0 bases. CDR3 loop: CASSLGQGATNEKLFF. In DNA, the CDR3 is TGTGCCAGCAGCTTGGGACAGGGAGCAACTAATGAAAAACTGTTTTTT.

The rearrangement links TRBV6-1 to TRBJ1-6, with D uncertain. Looked up from germline, CDR1 is MNHNS and CDR2 is SASEGT. V lost 0 bases to trimming and J lost 7 bases, with 10 bases between them. There are 15 residues in the CDR3. CDR3 sequence (DNA): TGTGCCAGCAGTGAAGCCCAGGTTTCGAATTCACCCCTCCACTTT. This gives the protein CASSEAQVSNSPLHF.

The chain is built from TRBV7-2 and TRBJ1-2; D call uncertain. Trimming cost V 4 bases and J 4 bases, with 10 bases left between them. The CDR3 is 13 amino acids. Germline V gene lookup returns CDR1 SGHTA and CDR2 FQGNSA. CDR3 DNA sequence: TGTGCCAGCAGCTCCCCTGGACTCTATGGCTACACCTTC. Protein product: CASSSPGLYGYTF.

The chain links TRBV11-3 to TRBJ1-2; a possible D gene is TRBD1 (6 bases). The germline gives CDR1 SGHNT, CDR2 YENEEA. Trimming pared 0 bases from V and 0 bases from J, leaving 14 bases between. CDR3 size: 17 residues. The DNA of the CDR3 is TGTGCCAGCAGCTTAGATCCTCAGGGGCGAGCTAACTATGGCTACACCTTC. Its protein product is CASSLDPQGRANYGYTF.

The V call is TRBV21-1, the J call TRBJ1-3; the table's D call TRBD1 went unverified against the DNA. TRBV21-1 is recorded as a pseudogene. CDR3 length: 17 residues. CDR3 coding DNA: TGTGCCAGCAGCAAAGCCCCCAGGGGGCTTGGCGGAAACACCATATATTTT. Amino acids: CASSKAPRGLGGNTIYF.

This clone was observed a single time. The chain combines TRBV5-1 with TRBJ2-7, with D tentatively TRBD2 (6 bases). The CDR3 runs to 15 residues. In germline, CDR1 is SGHRS, CDR2 YFSETQ. The germline V and J ends were trimmed by 0 bases and 2 bases, with 12 bases remaining between them. CDR3 sequence: CASSLAGTAAYEQYF. The CDR3 DNA reads TGCGCCAGCAGCTTGGCCGGGACTGCAGCCTACGAGCAGTACTTC.

This clone was observed a single time. The chain joins TRBV7-2 to TRBJ1-2; 9 bases fit TRBD1. This CDR3 region has 14 residues. V trimming: 2 bases; J trimming: 8 bases; junction bases outside the gene matches: 6. Germline V gives CDR1 SGHTA, CDR2 FQGNSA. DNA of the CDR3: TGTGCCAGCAGCTTACCCGGGACAGGGCAAGGCTACACCTTC. It translates to CASSLPGTGQGYTF.

Here the CDR3 DNA reads TGTGCCAGTAGTATTACGGCAGGGGGTGGCTACACCTTC. Its translation is CASSITAGGGYTF. V usage is TRBV19 and J usage is TRBJ1-2; 7 bases match TRBD1. The germline CDR1 and CDR2 sequences are LNHDA and SQIVND (reference sequence). V shed 3 bases and J 7 bases; nucleotides not matched to a gene: 5. There are 13 residues in the CDR3.